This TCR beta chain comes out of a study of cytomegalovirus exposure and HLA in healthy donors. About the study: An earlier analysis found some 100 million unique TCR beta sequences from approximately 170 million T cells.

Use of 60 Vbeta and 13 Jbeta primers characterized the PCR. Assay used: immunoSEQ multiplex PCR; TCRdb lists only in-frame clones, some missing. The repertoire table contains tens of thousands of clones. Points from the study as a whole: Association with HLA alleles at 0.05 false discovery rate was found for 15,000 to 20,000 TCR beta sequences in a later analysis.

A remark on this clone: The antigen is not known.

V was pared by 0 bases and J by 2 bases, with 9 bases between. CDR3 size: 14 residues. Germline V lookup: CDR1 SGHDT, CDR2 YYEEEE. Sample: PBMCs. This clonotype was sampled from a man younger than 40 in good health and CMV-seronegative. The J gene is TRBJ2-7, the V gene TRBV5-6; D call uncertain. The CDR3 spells CASSLVSSAYEQYF. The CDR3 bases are TGTGCCAGCAGCTTGGTCTCAAGCGCCTACGAGCAGTACTTC.